These 31 T cell receptor beta chains share one sample of origin, sequenced in a study of CXCR3-negative and CXCR3-positive naive CD8 T cells (dated by TCRdb to the late 2010s). TCRdb records NextSeq 550 as the sequencer. The Human TCR Profiling Kit (MiLaboratory) was used to make UMI-labeled 5' RACE TRB cDNA libraries. One entry per CDR3 protein sequence results from the TCRdb reprocessing of the reads, with DNA left out. The sample table on file contains some 50,000 distinct CDR3 sequences. Together, the top ten hold over 0.45% of the sample. What the authors observed across the whole study: TRB CDR3s from CXCR3-positive naive cells showed higher hydrophobicity (lower Kidera factor 4), lower energy, and higher strength and volume indices than CXCR3-negative naive cells.

Which antigens these TCRs recognize remains unknown. Sequencing used naive CXCR3+ CD8+ T cells from blood. The sample's cell subset or site label is to be understood as: CD45RO-CCR7+CD27+CD95- naive CD8+ T cells expressing CXCR3 (TNR3+). Every receptor here comes from a human donor in good health. Some clones in this sample may be carry-over from other donors' samples.

V is TRBV10-3 and J is TRBJ2-3; without DNA, the TCRdb call of TRBD2 cannot be checked. Germline CDR1 ENHRY, CDR2 SYGVKD. The CDR3 has 14 amino acids. The CDR3 reads CAISGSGATDTQYF.

The V gene is TRBV11-2, the J gene TRBJ2-1; TCRdb outputs TRBD1, but without DNA this stays unchecked. The length of the CDR3 is 16 residues. Germline values: CDR1 SGHAT, CDR2 FQNNGV. CDR3 protein: CASRPTAGTDYNEQFF.

J is TRBJ2-3 and V is TRBV7-9. The CDR3 has 14 residues. CDR1 SEHNR and CDR2 FQNEAQ come from the germline V gene (reference sequence). The CDR3 protein is CASSFLSETDTQYF. Full variable domain (outside the CDR3, taken from reference TRBV7-9 and TRBJ2-3): DTGVSQNPRHKITKRGQNVTFRCDPISEHNRLYWYRQTLGQGPEFLTYFQNEAQLEKSRLLSDRFSAERPKGSFSTLEIQRTEQGDSAMYLCASSFLSETDTQYFGPGTRLTVL.

This chain connects TRBV29-1 to TRBJ2-1; no DNA is available, so the TRBD2 call from TCRdb remains unchecked. Per germline, CDR1 SQVTM and CDR2 ANQGSEA. There are 15 residues in the CDR3. The CDR3 here is CSVEGTSGGDNEQFF.

V usage is TRBV6-5 and J usage is TRBJ2-3; the TCRdb call, TRBD2, lacks DNA for checking. The V gene's germline CDR1 is MNHEY and CDR2 SVGAGI. The CDR3 contains 16 residues. The CDR3 spells CASSYASGGDTDTQYF.

V is TRBV11-3 and J is TRBJ2-7; TCRdb calls TRBD1, which cannot be checked without DNA. The CDR3 length is 12 residues. The V gene's germline CDR1 is SGHNT and CDR2 YENEEA. This chain's CDR3 is CASSQNRDEQYF.

This clonotype ranks as medium-sized (0.01 to 0.1%) in terms of frequency. The V and J genes are TRBV28 and TRBJ2-3; TCRdb's D gene call, TRBD1, goes unchecked for lack of DNA. CDR3 length: 15 amino acids. CDR1 is MDHEN, CDR2 SYDVKM, per germline. The CDR3: CASSSGTGEGDTQYF.

CDR3 sequence reads: CSVEDAGSYEQYF. The chain couples TRBV29-1 to TRBJ2-7; the D gene TCRdb calls, TRBD2, cannot be checked with no DNA. The CDR3 length is 13 residues. Germline values: CDR1 SQVTM, CDR2 ANQGSEA.

The chain uses TRBV7-6 and TRBJ1-1; TCRdb proposes TRBD1, but this gene call is untestable without DNA. The V gene's germline CDR1 is SGHVS and CDR2 FNYEAQ. The CDR3 extends over 13 amino acids. CDR3 region: CASSDRGDTEAFF. The whole variable domain, remainder taken from reference TRBV7-6 and TRBJ1-1, is GAGVSQSPRYKVTKRGQDVALRCDPISGHVSLYWYRQALGQGPEFLTYFNYEAQQDKSGLPNDRFSAERPEGSISTLTIQRTEQRDSAMYRCASSDRGDTEAFFGQGTRLTVV.

This sequence joins TRBV7-9 and TRBJ1-2. Germline V lookup: CDR1 SEHNR, CDR2 FQNEAQ (reference sequence). The CDR3 totals 13 residues. The CDR3 sequence: CASSSGIVYGYTF. Drawing the rest from reference TRBV7-9 and TRBJ1-2, the complete variable domain is DTGVSQNPRHKITKRGQNVTFRCDPISEHNRLYWYRQTLGQGPEFLTYFQNEAQLEKSRLLSDRFSAERPKGSFSTLEIQRTEQGDSAMYLCASSSGIVYGYTFGSGTRLTVV.

This chain joins TRBV5-5 and TRBJ2-3. Per germline, CDR1 SGHKS and CDR2 YYEKEE (reference sequence). The CDR3 is 15 residues long. This CDR3 is CASSLSDWSTDTQYF.

The V call is TRBV4-3, the J call TRBJ1-1. This CDR3 is built from 14 residues. From germline, CDR1 is LGHNA and CDR2 YSLEER. CDR3 region: CASSHLTVNTEAFF.

This rearrangement joins TRBV7-8 to TRBJ1-1; as DNA is missing, the TRBD1 call by TCRdb cannot be tested. From germline, CDR1 is SGHVS and CDR2 FQNEAQ. The CDR3 consists of 18 residues. CDR3 residues: CASSLDLERTGSHTEAFF. The full variable domain, completed using reference TRBV7-8 and TRBJ1-1, is GAGVSQSPRYKVAKRGQDVALRCDPISGHVSLFWYQQALGQGPEFLTYFQNEAQLDKSGLPSDRFFAERPEGSVSTLKIQRTQQEDSAVYLCASSLDLERTGSHTEAFFGQGTRLTVV.

J is TRBJ1-2 and V is TRBV9. Per germline, CDR1 SGDLS and CDR2 YYNGEE. The length of the CDR3 is 14 residues. The CDR3 reads CASSVEKGSPGYTF.

V usage is TRBV6-2 or TRBV6-3 and J usage is TRBJ2-1; TCRdb outputs TRBD1, but without DNA this stays unchecked. CDR1 and CDR2 from the germline V gene are MNHEY and SVGEGT. The CDR3 loop spans 12 amino acids. CDR3 loop: CASSFGGTEQFF.

The chain joins TRBV7-2 to TRBJ1-2. Looked up from germline, CDR1 is SGHTA and CDR2 is FQGNSA. The CDR3 spans 16 residues. CDR3 loop: CASSLEGPMGYYGYTF.

The J gene is TRBJ2-6, the V gene TRBV15. This CDR3 is 14 amino acids long. In germline, CDR1 is LNHNV, CDR2 YYDKDF (reference sequence). The CDR3 protein is CATSSGSGANVLTF.

V and J are TRBV29-1 and TRBJ1-1; TCRdb picks TRBD1, but there is no DNA to check that call. Germline V lookup: CDR1 SQVTM, CDR2 ANQGSEA. CDR3 length: 15 residues. The chain's CDR3 is CSPSILTGSDTEAFF.

The chain couples TRBV3-1 to TRBJ2-1; the TCRdb call, TRBD2, lacks DNA for checking. The germline CDR1 and CDR2 sequences are LGHDT and YNNKEL (reference sequence). The CDR3 is 17 residues long. The CDR3 protein is CASSPLRLAGDYNEQFF.

CDR3 residues: CSVRRPGTGAYEQYF. The chain couples TRBV29-1 to TRBJ2-7; TCRdb designates TRBD1, a call that cannot be tested without DNA. This CDR3 contains 15 residues. Germline values: CDR1 SQVTM, CDR2 ANQGSEA.

The CDR3 protein is CASSLGFAGGLQETQYF. The chain couples TRBV11-2 to TRBJ2-5; TCRdb reports TRBD2, a call that lacks DNA to check it against. The CDR3 spans 17 residues. Germline assignment: CDR1 SGHAT and CDR2 FQNNGV.

The genes are TRBV29-1 and TRBJ2-7; TCRdb's D call, TRBD1, is unchecked because there is no DNA. Germline values: CDR1 SQVTM, CDR2 ANQGSEA. This CDR3 is built from 16 residues. CDR3 loop: CSVAPGEAGDLYEQYF.

Judged by frequency, this clonotype is medium-sized. The rearrangement links TRBV7-6 to TRBJ2-5; lacking DNA, the TRBD1 call made by TCRdb goes unchecked. The CDR3 is 14 residues long. Germline V CDR1 and CDR2: SGHVS, FNYEAQ. CDR3 protein: CASSRDRVQETQYF.

V is TRBV12-3 or TRBV12-4 and J is TRBJ2-7. This CDR3 contains 14 residues. CDR3 sequence reads: CASSLQERSYEQYF.

The V call is TRBV27, the J call TRBJ2-5; with no DNA, the TCRdb D assignment of TRBD1 cannot be verified. The length of the CDR3 is 16 residues. Per the germline V gene, CDR1 is MNHEY and CDR2 is SMNVEV (reference sequence). The CDR3 spells CASSLSGTGDGETQYF.

The chain is built from TRBV7-9 and TRBJ2-7. The germline V gene has CDR1 SEHNR and CDR2 FQNEAQ (reference sequence). This CDR3 has 15 residues. The CDR3 here is CASSLLDRSSYEQYF.

This sequence joins TRBV29-1 and TRBJ2-1; TCRdb proposes TRBD2, but this gene call is untestable without DNA. From germline, CDR1 is SQVTM and CDR2 ANQGSEA. CDR3 size: 17 residues. The CDR3: CSVEEVSYGAQFNEQFF.

This rearrangement joins TRBV11-2 to TRBJ2-5. There are 12 residues in the CDR3. Looked up from germline, CDR1 is SGHAT and CDR2 is FQNNGV. CDR3 sequence: CASSLVRETQYF.

The rearrangement links TRBV19 to TRBJ1-2. The CDR3 is 12 residues long. Germline CDR1 is LNHDA and CDR2 is SQIVND (reference sequence). The CDR3 spells CASSIAYDGYTF.

The genes are TRBV12-2 and TRBJ1-4; without DNA, the TCRdb call of TRBD1 cannot be checked. TRBV12-2 represents a pseudogene. CDR3 length: 11 amino acids. CDR3 sequence: CASRLPRTVVF.

This chain joins TRBV6-2 or TRBV6-3 and TRBJ1-1. Looked up from germline, CDR1 is MNHEY and CDR2 is SVGEGT. The CDR3 has 14 amino acids. The CDR3 protein is CASSYPVGNTEAFF.